This T cell receptor (beta chain) was sequenced during a study of technical replicates of blood from several donors. The CDR3 is 16 residues long. In germline, CDR1 is MGHRA, CDR2 YSYEKL. Trimming stripped 0 bases from V and 1 base from J, with 12 bases between. Profiled with immunoSEQ multiplex PCR; TCRdb holds only in-frame clones, not every one. The sample contains some 74,000 clones, roughly 92% of which appear only once. Sample: T cells isolated from PBMCs. V gene TRBV4-1 combines with J gene TRBJ1-2; D unclear. This clonotype was sampled from a human donor in good health. The CDR3 protein is CASSQEPGTLNYGYTF. DNA for the CDR3: TGCGCCAGCAGCCAAGAGCCAGGAACCCTTAACTATGGCTACACCTTC.